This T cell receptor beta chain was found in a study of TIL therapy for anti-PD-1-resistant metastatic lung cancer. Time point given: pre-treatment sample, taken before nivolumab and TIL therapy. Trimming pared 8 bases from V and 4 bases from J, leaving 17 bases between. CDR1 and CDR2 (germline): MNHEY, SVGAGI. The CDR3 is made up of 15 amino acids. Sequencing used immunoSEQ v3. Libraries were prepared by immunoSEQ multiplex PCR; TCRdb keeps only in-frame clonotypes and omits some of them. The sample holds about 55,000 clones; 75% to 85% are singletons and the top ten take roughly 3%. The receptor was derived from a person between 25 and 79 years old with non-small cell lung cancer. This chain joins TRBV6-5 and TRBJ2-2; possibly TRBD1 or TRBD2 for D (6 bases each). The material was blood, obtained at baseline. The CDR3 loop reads CASASLGGRTGELFF. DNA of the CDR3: TGTGCCAGCGCGAGCTTGGGGGGCCGCACCGGGGAGCTGTTTTTT.